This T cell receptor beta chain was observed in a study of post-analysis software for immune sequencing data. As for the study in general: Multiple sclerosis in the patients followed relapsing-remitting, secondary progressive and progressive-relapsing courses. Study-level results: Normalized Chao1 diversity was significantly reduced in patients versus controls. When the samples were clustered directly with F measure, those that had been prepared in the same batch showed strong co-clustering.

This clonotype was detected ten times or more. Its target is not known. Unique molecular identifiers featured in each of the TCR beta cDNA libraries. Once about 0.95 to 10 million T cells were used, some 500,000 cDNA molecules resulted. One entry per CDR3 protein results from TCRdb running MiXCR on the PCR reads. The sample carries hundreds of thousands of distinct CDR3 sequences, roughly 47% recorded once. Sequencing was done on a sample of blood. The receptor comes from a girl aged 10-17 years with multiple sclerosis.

The CDR3 nucleotides read TGTGCCAGCAGTGGGGACCAGAAGCAGCCCCAGCATTTT. Translation gives CASSGDQKQPQHF. The J gene is TRBJ1-5, the V gene TRBV25-1, with a weak D call TRBD1 (5 bases). The CDR3 consists of 13 residues. Germline CDR1 is MGHDK and CDR2 is SYGVNS. The ends were cut back, 4 bases at V and 7 bases at J, with 11 bases in the middle.